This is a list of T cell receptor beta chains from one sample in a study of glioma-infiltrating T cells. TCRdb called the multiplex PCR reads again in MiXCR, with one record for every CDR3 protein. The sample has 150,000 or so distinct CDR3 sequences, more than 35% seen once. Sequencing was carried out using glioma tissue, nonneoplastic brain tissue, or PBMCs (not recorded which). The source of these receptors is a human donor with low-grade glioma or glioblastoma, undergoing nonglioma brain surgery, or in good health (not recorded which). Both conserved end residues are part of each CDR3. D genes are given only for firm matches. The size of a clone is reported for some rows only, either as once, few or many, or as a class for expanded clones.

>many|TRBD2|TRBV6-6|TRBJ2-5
TGTGCCAGCAGTTACTTGACTAGCGGGCAAGAGACCCAGTACTTC
CASSYLTSGQETQYF
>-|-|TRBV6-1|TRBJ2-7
TGTGCCAGCAGGGCCCTCGGGGGGCTCTACGAGCAGTACTTC
CASRALGGLYEQYF
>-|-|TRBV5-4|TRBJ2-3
TGTGCCAGCAGCTTGGACAAGCCGAGCACAGATACGCAGTATTTT
CASSLDKPSTDTQYF
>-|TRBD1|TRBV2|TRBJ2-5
TGTGCCAGCAGGGCAGGGGGCGGTGGGACCCAGTACTTC
CASRAGGGGTQYF
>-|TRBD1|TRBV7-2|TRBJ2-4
TGTGCCAGCAGCCAGCGGGGACAGGGGGCCAAAAACATTCAGTACTTC
CASSQRGQGAKNIQYF
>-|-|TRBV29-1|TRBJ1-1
TGCAGCGTTGAAATTTCACGGACATATAACACTGAAGCTTTCTTT
CSVEISRTYNTEAFF
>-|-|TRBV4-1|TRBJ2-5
TGCGCCAGCAGCCAATTCACAGGGGAGACCCAGTACTTC
CASSQFTGETQYF
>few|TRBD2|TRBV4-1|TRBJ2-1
TGCGCCAGCAGCCAGCCGGGACTAAGGAGTGAGCAGTTCTTC
CASSQPGLRSEQFF
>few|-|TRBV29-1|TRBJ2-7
TGCAGCGTTGAAGTTGGGCAGGGCAACCTCGGGCAGTACTTC
CSVEVGQGNLGQYF
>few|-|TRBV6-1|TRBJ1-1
TGTGCCAGCACCAACACAGGGTCCACTGAAGCTTTCTTT
CASTNTGSTEAFF
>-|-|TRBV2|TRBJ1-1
TGTGCCAGTGTCGAGGGAGTAGCTGAAGCTTTCTTT
CASVEGVAEAFF
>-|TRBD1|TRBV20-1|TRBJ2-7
TGCAGTGCTAGAGCAGGGGGATTCAGCTCCTACGAGCAGTACTTC
CSARAGGFSSYEQYF
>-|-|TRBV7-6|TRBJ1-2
TGTGCCAGCAGCTTAGACAGTAATGGCTACACCTTC
CASSLDSNGYTF
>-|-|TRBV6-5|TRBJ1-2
TGTGCCAGCAGTTCGCAGTGGGGCTATGGCTACACCTTC
CASSSQWGYGYTF
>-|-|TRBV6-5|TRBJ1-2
TGTGCCAGCAGTTTTATCGGGGCCACCTATGGCTACACCTTC
CASSFIGATYGYTF
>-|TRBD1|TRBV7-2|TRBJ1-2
TGTGCCAGCAGCCCTAGCGAGGGACAGGGGATCTATGGCTACACCTTC
CASSPSEGQGIYGYTF
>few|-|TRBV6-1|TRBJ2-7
TGTGCCAGCAGTGAATTAGGGGTGTCCAACGAGCAGTACTTC
CASSELGVSNEQYF
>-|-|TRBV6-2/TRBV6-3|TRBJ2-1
TGTGCCAGCAGAAACGTCAAAGTGCATGAGCAGTTCTTC
CASRNVKVHEQFF
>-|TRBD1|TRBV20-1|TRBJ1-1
TGCAGGGGGAAAGGACAGGGGGGAACTGAAGCTTTCTTT
CRGKGQGGTEAFF
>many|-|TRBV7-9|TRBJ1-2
TGTGCCAGCAGCCAAGCTTACTGGGGTGCCTATGGCTACACCTTC
CASSQAYWGAYGYTF
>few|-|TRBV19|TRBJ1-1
TGTGCCAGTAGTATTAAGGGAGTCACTGAAGCTTTCTTT
CASSIKGVTEAFF
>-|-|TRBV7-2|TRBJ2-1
TGTGCCAGCAGCCCTAGGGCCGTGTACAATGAGCAGCTCTTC
CASSPRAVYNEQLF
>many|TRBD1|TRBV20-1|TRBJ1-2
TGCAGTGCTCACAGGGGGAACTATGGCTACACCTTC
CSAHRGNYGYTF
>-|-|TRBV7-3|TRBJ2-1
TGTGCCAGCAGCTTAAATTGGGGGCCGAACAATGAGCAGTTCTTC
CASSLNWGPNNEQFF
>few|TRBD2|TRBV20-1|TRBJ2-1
TGCAGTGCGCATAGGGTGGGCGGGAGTTTGCATGAGCAGTTCTTC
CSAHRVGGSLHEQFF
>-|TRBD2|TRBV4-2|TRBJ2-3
TGTGCCAGCAGCGGCCAAAGGTTAACTAGCGAAGAAGATACGCAGTATTTT
CASSGQRLTSEEDTQYF
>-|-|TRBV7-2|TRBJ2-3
TGTGCCAGCAGATATGGGGGGCCGACATATACGCAGTATTTT
CASRYGGPTYTQYF
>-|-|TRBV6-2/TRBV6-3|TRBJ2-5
TGTGCCAGCAGGGTCGGTCGGTGGACAAAAAGAGAGACCCAGTACTTC
CASRVGRWTKRETQYF
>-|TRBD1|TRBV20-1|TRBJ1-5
TGCAGTGCTAGAGACCACAGGGGAGCTCAGCCCCAGCATTTT
CSARDHRGAQPQHF
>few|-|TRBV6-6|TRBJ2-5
TGTGCCAGCAGTCCGTCCGGGACGGTGACTAGTATAAGGGAGACCCAGTACTTC
CASSPSGTVTSIRETQYF
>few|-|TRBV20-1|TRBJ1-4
TGCAGTGCTCTACACGAAAAACTGTTTTTT
CSALHEKLFF
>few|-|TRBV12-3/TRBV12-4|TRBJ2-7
TGTGCCAGCAGGTTAACCTACGAGCAGTACTTC
CASRLTYEQYF
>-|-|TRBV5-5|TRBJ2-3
TGTGCCAGCAGCCCCACCTCGAGAGTCCCAGATACGCAGTATTTT
CASSPTSRVPDTQYF
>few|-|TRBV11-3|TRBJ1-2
TGTGCCAGCAGCTTATGCGGGGTTAATGGCTACACCTTC
CASSLCGVNGYTF